The 19 T cell receptor beta chains below come from one sample, sequenced in a study of T cells in Graves' hyperthyroidism and ophthalmopathy. RNA transcripts provided the source from which TCR beta CDR3 regions were amplified. HTBI primers were the set used in a first-round RT-PCR of the TCR CDR3. TCRdb ran MiXCR on the multiplex PCR reads and lists one entry per CDR3 protein. Of about 570,000 distinct CDR3 sequences listed, around 15% were seen once; the top ten hold around 13%. The specimen was blood. These receptor sequences come from a woman aged 35 to 49 with Graves' hyperthyroidism.

This chain uses TRBV24-1 with TRBJ1-6; unclear D gene. With 6 bases removed from V and 8 bases from J, the gap between germline ends came to 10 bases. Germline assignment: CDR1 KGHDR and CDR2 SFDVKD. The CDR3 totals 13 residues. The CDR3 nucleotides read TGTGCCACCAGTCGAGGCGGGGATTCACCCCTCCACTTT. Its translation: CATSRGGDSPLHF.

The J gene is TRBJ1-1, the V gene TRBV5-8, with no clear D. The V gene lost 4 bases and the J gene lost 10 bases, with 11 bases spanning the gap. There are 11 residues in the CDR3. In germline, CDR1 is SGHTS, CDR2 YDEGEE. CDR3 in amino acids: CASSVSYRAFF. In nucleotides, the CDR3 is TGTGCCAGCAGCGTATCCTACAGAGCTTTCTTT. The full variable domain, in which reference TRBV5-8 and TRBJ1-1 provide the parts outside the CDR3, is EAGVTQSPTHLIKTRGQQATLRCSPISGHTSVYWYQQALGLGLQFLLWYDEGEERNRGNFPPRFSGRQFPNYSSELNVNALELEDSALYLCASSVSYRAFFGQGTRLTVV.

This clonotype was picked up many times. This chain links TRBV20-1 with TRBJ2-7; 12 bases fit TRBD2. The germline V gene has CDR1 DFQATT and CDR2 SNEGSKA (reference sequence). The J segment lost 5 bases and the V segment lost 6 bases, leaving 5 bases of the junction unmatched. CDR3 length equals 13 residues. CDR3 coding DNA: TGCAGTGCGGCGACTAGCGGGAGAAACGAGCAGTACTTC. Translated: CSAATSGRNEQYF.

CDR3 bases: TGTGCCATCGAGCGGGAGGGATACACCGGGGAGCTGTTTTTT. Translated, it gives CAIEREGYTGELFF. The chain carries TRBV6-2 or TRBV6-3 and TRBJ2-2; 10 bases line up with TRBD2. The V and J ends lost 10 bases and 3 bases, in that order; junction bases with no gene match: 5. This CDR3 contains 14 residues. Germline V gives CDR1 MNHEY, CDR2 SVGEGT.

The rearrangement links TRBV7-8 to TRBJ2-1; D not certain. CDR1 and CDR2 from the germline V gene are SGHVS and FQNEAQ. There are 16 residues in the CDR3. Trimming took 2 bases from V and 0 from J, leaving 11 bases between them. The CDR3, as DNA: TGTGCCAGCAGCTTATTTAGCCAAGCCTCCTACAATGAGCAGTTCTTC. It yields the protein CASSLFSQASYNEQFF.

This clonotype was detected many times. V and J are TRBV28 and TRBJ2-4; the match to TRBD1 covers 8 bases. V shed 8 bases, J shed 6 bases, and the junction held 12 bases outside the gene matches. The CDR3 spans 15 residues. CDR1 and CDR2 from the germline V gene are MDHEN and SYDVKM. Written as DNA, the CDR3 is TGTGCCAGCCTCCGGACAGGGAGCGGCGCAAACATTCAGTACTTC. It encodes CASLRTGSGANIQYF.

This clonotype was counted many times. The rearrangement uses TRBV19 and TRBJ2-1, with 12 bases aligning to TRBD2. Germline lookup yields CDR1 LNHDA and CDR2 SQIVND (reference sequence). This CDR3 comprises 19 residues. The trim removed 4 bases at V and 1 base at J, leaving 11 bases unmatched. The CDR3 spells CASSTPRTSGIKSYNEQFF. In nucleotides, the CDR3 is TGTGCCAGTAGTACCCCCAGGACTAGCGGGATAAAGTCCTACAATGAGCAGTTCTTC.

This clonotype was seen ten or more times. V usage is TRBV20-1 and J usage is TRBJ1-2; D gene uncertain. Germline CDR1 DFQATT, CDR2 SNEGSKA (reference sequence). V was trimmed by 0 bases and J by 4 bases, leaving 12 bases between them. The CDR3 extends over 14 amino acids. The CDR3 loop is CSARDRQSVYGYTF. CDR3 nucleotides: TGCAGTGCTAGAGATCGGCAGTCCGTCTATGGCTACACCTTC.

This clonotype was detected many times. The CDR3 DNA is TGTGCCAGCAGCGTAGAAAACACCGGGGAGCTGTTTTTT. It is translated as CASSVENTGELFF. This chain uses TRBV9 with TRBJ2-2; D unresolved. Between the trimmed V and J ends, which lost 0 bases and 2 bases, there was a span of 2 bases. CDR1 SGDLS and CDR2 YYNGEE come from the germline V gene. The CDR3 length is 13 residues.

In nucleotides, the CDR3 is TGTGCCAGCAGCTCTAGCGTGACCCCCTGCGAGCAGTACTTC. Protein sequence: CASSSSVTPCEQYF. J is TRBJ2-7 and V is TRBV28; maybe TRBD2 (6 bases). Trimming removed 6 bases from V and 6 bases from J, with 18 bases in between. The CDR3 length is 14 residues. Germline V gene data show CDR1 as MDHEN and CDR2 as SYDVKM. Drawing the rest from reference TRBV28 and TRBJ2-7, the complete variable domain is DVKVTQSSRYLVKRTGEKVFLECVQDMDHENMFWYRQDPGLGLRLIYFSYDVKMKEKGDIPEGYSVSREKKERFSLILESASTNQTSMYLCASSSSVTPCEQYFGPGTRLTVT.

This clonotype was seen ten or more times. The chain links TRBV2 to TRBJ1-4; TRBD1 is a possible D gene (5 bases). CDR1 SNHLY and CDR2 FYNNEI come from the germline V gene. Trimming stripped 7 bases from V and 5 bases from J, with 17 bases between. The CDR3 totals 15 residues. CDR3 sequence (DNA): TGTGCCAGCACCCTCCTGGGACCTCCAAATGAAAAACTGTTTTTT. Translation gives CASTLLGPPNEKLFF.

Notes on this clonotype: A far larger clone is one nucleotide away, so this likely arose from a read error. The rearrangement joins TRBV14 to TRBJ2-5; no reliable D call. CDR3 size: 12 residues. The germline CDR1 and CDR2 sequences are SGHDN and FVKESK. Between the trimmed V and J ends, which lost 1 base and 5 bases, there was a span of 5 bases. For the CDR3, the DNA is TGTGCCAGCAGCCAAGTATGGGAGACCCAGTACTTC. Residues: CASSQVWETQYF.

This clonotype was recorded many times. This chain joins TRBV29-1 and TRBJ2-7; 7 bases are a match to TRBD2. This CDR3 is 14 amino acids long. V dropped 4 bases and J dropped 3; count of bases not matched to a gene: 9. Germline CDR1 and CDR2: SQVTM and ANQGSEA. The CDR3 DNA sequence: TGCAGCGTTGCGGTCAGACTAGCAGACTACGAGCAGTACTTC. As protein: CSVAVRLADYEQYF.

This chain connects TRBV15 to TRBJ1-5; D is possibly TRBD1 (6 bases). This CDR3 has 14 amino acids. The germline CDR1 and CDR2 sequences are LNHNV and YYDKDF (reference sequence). The ends were cut back, 5 bases at V and 3 bases at J, with 11 bases in the middle. The CDR3 loop is CATSVQGHNQPQHF. DNA of the CDR3: TGTGCCACCAGCGTTCAGGGACACAATCAGCCCCAGCATTTT.

This clonotype was observed many times. The chain joins TRBV5-6 to TRBJ1-2; a weak D match, TRBD1 (5 bases). Germline V gene lookup returns CDR1 SGHDT and CDR2 YYEEEE. CDR3 length: 15 residues. Trimming cost V 4 bases and J 2 bases, with 15 bases left between them. The CDR3 is CASSVQASGNYGYTF. The CDR3 DNA reads TGTGCCAGCAGCGTACAGGCGTCGGGGAACTATGGCTACACCTTC.

In its sample, this clonotype was seen a few times. The chain uses TRBV28 and TRBJ1-1, with TRBD1 as a possible D gene (6 bases). CDR1 is MDHEN, CDR2 SYDVKM, per germline. The CDR3 is 15 residues long. V was pared by 5 bases and J by 0 bases, with 13 bases between. The CDR3 DNA reads as TGTGCCAGCAGTCCCCAAGACAGGTTGAACACTGAAGCTTTCTTT. This codes for CASSPQDRLNTEAFF.

This clonotype was observed a handful of times. The chain recombines TRBV28 with TRBJ2-1, with TRBD2 identical over 14 bases. CDR3 size: 16 residues. Germline V gives CDR1 MDHEN, CDR2 SYDVKM. Losses at the gene ends were 5 bases for V and 6 bases for J; bases not matched to a gene: 6. CDR3 amino acids: CASSPPGLAGVNEQFF. CDR3 DNA: TGTGCCAGCAGTCCTCCGGGACTAGCGGGAGTCAATGAGCAGTTCTTC.

This clonotype was counted only a few times. The CDR3 spells CASSPSHRDDEKLFF. For the CDR3, the DNA is TGTGCCAGCTCACCATCTCATCGGGACGATGAAAAACTGTTTTTT. The chain has TRBV18 and TRBJ1-4; tentative D call: TRBD1 (5 bases). Trimming took off 2 bases at V and 6 bases at J, with 13 bases between the two ends. The CDR3 totals 15 residues. The germline gives CDR1 KGHSH, CDR2 LQKENI.

Concerning this clonotype: A clone one base away is much larger, so this may be a read error. The CDR3 nucleotides read TGTGCCGGCAGAATGGGACTAGCTTACAATGAGCAGTTCTTC. It translates to CAGRMGLAYNEQFF. This chain joins TRBV2 and TRBJ2-1; the match to TRBD2 covers 9 bases. The CDR3 is 14 amino acids. Germline V gives CDR1 SNHLY, CDR2 FYNNEI.